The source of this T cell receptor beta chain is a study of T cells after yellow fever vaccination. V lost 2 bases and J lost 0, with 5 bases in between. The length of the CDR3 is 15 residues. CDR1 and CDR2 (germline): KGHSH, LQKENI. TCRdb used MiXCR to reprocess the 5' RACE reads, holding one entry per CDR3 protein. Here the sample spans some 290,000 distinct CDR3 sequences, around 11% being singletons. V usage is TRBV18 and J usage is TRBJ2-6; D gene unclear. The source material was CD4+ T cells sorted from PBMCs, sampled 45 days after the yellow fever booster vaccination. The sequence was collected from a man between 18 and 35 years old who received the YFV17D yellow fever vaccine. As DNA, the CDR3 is TGTGCCAGCTCACCAGTGGCCTCTGGGGCCAACGTCCTGACTTTC. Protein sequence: CASSPVASGANVLTF.